This T cell receptor (beta chain) originates from a study of cytomegalovirus exposure and HLA in healthy donors. General study findings and limits: An analysis that came later showed most CMV-associated TCR beta chains appearing HLA-restricted. Roughly uniform sequencing depth across donors was assumed, possibly incorrectly.

This clone was seen a few times. Antigen specificity is unknown. The PCR contained 60 Vbeta and 13 Jbeta primers. How the authors handled the data: Per a later analysis, the number of unique TCR beta chains was about 80 million, of which about 11 million were shared. Sequenced by immunoSEQ multiplex PCR; TCRdb stores in-frame clones only, minus some. The V and J calls and clone size come from that table; D and trimming were worked out from the DNA. The sample lists roughly 150,000 clones; around 78% were seen once. Per the germline V gene, CDR1 is MNHEY and CDR2 is SMNVEV (reference sequence). With 6 bases clipped from V and 4 bases from J, the junction kept 6 bases outside the gene matches. The CDR3 totals 14 residues.

This clonotype was obtained from a man aged 40-49 years in good health and CMV-seronegative. The chain carries TRBV27 and TRBJ2-1, with 7 bases aligning to TRBD2. The sequencing input was PBMCs. Here the CDR3 DNA reads TGTGCCAGCAGGCTCGGCGGGGGATACAATGAGCAGTTCTTC. It encodes CASRLGGGYNEQFF.